The source of this T cell receptor (beta chain) is a study of shared clonotypes between healthy human individuals. TCRdb keeps only in-frame clones here, not all; method: immunoSEQ multiplex PCR. The sample carries roughly 1 million clones, approximately 72% recorded once. This CDR3 has 14 residues. Germline assignment: CDR1 SGHAT and CDR2 FQNNGV. V dropped 5 bases and J dropped 7; count of bases not matched to a gene: 8. The chain employs TRBV11-2 and TRBJ1-5, with 7 bases lining up with TRBD1. This receptor was identified in a man younger than 35 in good health. Sequenced input: memory CD4+ T cells sorted from blood. The subset here: CD45RA-negative fraction. Here the CDR3 DNA reads TGTGCCAGCAGCCCTGGACAGGCCGGACAGCCCCAGCATTTT. Translated: CASSPGQAGQPQHF.